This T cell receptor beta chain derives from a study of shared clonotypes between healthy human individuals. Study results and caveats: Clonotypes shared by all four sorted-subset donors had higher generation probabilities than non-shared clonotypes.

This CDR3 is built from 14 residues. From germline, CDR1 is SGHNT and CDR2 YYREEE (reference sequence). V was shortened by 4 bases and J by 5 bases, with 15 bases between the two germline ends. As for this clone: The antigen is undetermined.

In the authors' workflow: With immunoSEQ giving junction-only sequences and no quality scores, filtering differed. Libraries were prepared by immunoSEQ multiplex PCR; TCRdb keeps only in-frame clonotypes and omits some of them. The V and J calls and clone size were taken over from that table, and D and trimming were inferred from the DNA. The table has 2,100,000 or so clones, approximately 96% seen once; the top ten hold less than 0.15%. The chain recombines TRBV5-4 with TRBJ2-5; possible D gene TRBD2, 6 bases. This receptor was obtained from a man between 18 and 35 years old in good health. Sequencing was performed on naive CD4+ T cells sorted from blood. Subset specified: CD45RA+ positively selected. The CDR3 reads CASSQPSVRETQYF. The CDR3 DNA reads TGTGCCAGCAGCCAGCCTAGCGTCCGGGAGACCCAGTACTTC.